The clone carrying this T cell receptor beta chain was recorded only once. Its target is not known. These data are taken from a study of shared clonotypes between healthy human individuals. The repertoire was sequenced with immunoSEQ multiplex PCR; TCRdb's copy has only in-frame clones and lacks some. The table includes millions of clones, 85% to 95% detected once. Study results and limitations: Naive subsets generally exceeded memory subsets in estimated richness.

Sequencing was performed on naive CD4+ T cells sorted from blood. The subset was: CD45RA+ positively selected. This TCR came from a man between 18 and 35 years old in good health.

The CDR3 here is CAISAQGANTGELFF. The DNA for the CDR3 is TGTGCCATCAGTGCACAGGGGGCTAACACCGGGGAGCTGTTTTTT. This chain uses TRBV10-3 with TRBJ2-2, with 9 bases lining up with TRBD1. The CDR3 runs 15 residues. CDR1 is ENHRY and CDR2 is SYGVKD in the germline V gene. V gave up 4 bases and J gave up 2 bases; unmatched junction bases: 2.